These T cell receptor beta chains were read from a single sample in a study of T cells in Graves' hyperthyroidism and ophthalmopathy. TCRdb analysed the multiplex PCR reads with MiXCR anew, one entry per CDR3 protein. The sample contains 690,000 or so distinct CDR3 sequences, around 20% of which appear only once. Material: blood. The origin of the receptors is a woman aged 45-65 years with Graves' hyperthyroidism that later progressed to Graves' ophthalmopathy. Each CDR3 is given with its conserved first and last residue. Fields, in order: clone size, J gene, D gene, V gene, CDR3 protein, CDR3 DNA. A D gene is named only where the DNA matches it firmly. Size is stated for part of the rows, as once, few or many counts, or as a class when the clone is expanded.

-,TRBJ1-1,-,TRBV20-1,CSARDGAMGTWLNTEAFF,TGCAGTGCTAGAGATGGCGCCATGGGGACATGGTTGAACACTGAAGCTTTCTTT
once,TRBJ1-5,TRBD1,TRBV7-8,CASSTGQGPYNQPQHF,TGTGCCAGCAGCACGGGACAGGGACCTTACAATCAGCCCCAGCATTTT
many,TRBJ1-2,TRBD1,TRBV3-1,CASSGQGALDYGYTF,TGTGCCAGCAGCGGACAGGGGGCTTTGGACTATGGCTACACCTTC
few,TRBJ1-1,-,TRBV27,CASSFYGAETEAFF,TGTGCCAGCAGTTTCTACGGGGCGGAGACTGAAGCTTTCTTT
few,TRBJ1-6,-,TRBV3-1,CASSRASYNSPLHF,TGTGCCAGCAGCCGGGCCTCCTATAATTCACCCCTCCACTTT
many,TRBJ1-1,-,TRBV12-3/TRBV12-4,CASSFQRSNTEAFF,TGTGCCAGCAGTTTCCAGCGATCGAACACTGAAGCTTTCTTT
many,TRBJ2-1,-,TRBV7-6,CASSPRAIVDNEQFF,TGTGCCAGCAGCCCCCGGGCAATCGTCGACAATGAGCAGTTCTTC
many,TRBJ1-1,-,TRBV20-1,CSASPNADTEAFF,TGCAGTGCTAGCCCCAACGCGGACACTGAAGCTTTCTTT
many,TRBJ2-7,TRBD1,TRBV5-1,CASSQDRDRSYEQYF,TGCGCCAGCAGCCAGGACCGGGACAGATCCTACGAGCAGTACTTC
-,TRBJ2-7,-,TRBV11-3,CASSPGPTTYEQYF,TGTGCCAGCAGCCCGGGACCTACGACGTACGAGCAGTACTTC
many,TRBJ1-1,-,TRBV29-1,CSGHHSANTEAFF,TGCAGCGGCCACCACTCTGCTAACACTGAAGCTTTCTTT
few,TRBJ1-3,TRBD1,TRBV29-1,CSVRGTASGNTIYF,TGCAGCGTCCGTGGGACAGCCTCTGGAAACACCATATATTTT
once,TRBJ1-5,TRBD1,TRBV6-1,CASSSWTGGQHF,TGTGCCAGCAGCTCATGGACAGGAGGCCAGCATTTT
many,TRBJ1-4,TRBD1,TRBV5-1,CASSFMTGVNEKLFF,TGCGCCAGCAGCTTCATGACAGGGGTGAATGAAAAACTGTTTTTT
many,TRBJ1-4,TRBD1,TRBV18,CASSPPTGRGSEKLFF,TGTGCCAGCTCACCACCGACGGGCAGGGGGAGCGAAAAACTGTTTTTT
many,TRBJ2-1,-,TRBV20-1,CSALKYSGTESYNEQFF,TGCAGTGCCTTAAAATATTCCGGGACGGAGTCCTACAATGAGCAGTTCTTC
-,TRBJ1-2,-,TRBV7-9,CASSFPLDRTYGYTF,TGTGCCAGCAGCTTCCCCCTCGACAGGACCTATGGCTACACCTTC
-,TRBJ2-2,TRBD2,TRBV5-1,CASSLDPLAGGDTWELFF,TGCGCCAGCAGCTTGGACCCCCTGGCGGGGGGGGACACCTGGGAGCTGTTTTTT
-,TRBJ2-5,-,TRBV18,CASSPTQRTQYF,TGTGCCAGCTCACCCACACAGAGGACCCAGTACTTC
many,TRBJ2-6,-,TRBV12-3/TRBV12-4,CASSRSGANVLTF,TGTGCCAGCAGTCGGTCCGGGGCCAACGTCCTGACTTTC